Sequencing of this TCR beta chain was carried out in a study of T cells expressing NK-cell markers. About the research overall: The sequencing cohort of eight donors included seven HCMV-seropositive individuals and one seronegative individual.

Study-wide findings and caveats: NKG2C+ dominant clonotype frequencies in a handful of donors were about 1.0-7.0% of CD8+ T cells.

As concerns this clonotype: What it recognizes is unknown.

What made the TCR beta cDNA was 5'RACE template switching with UMIs. TCRdb re-analyzed the 5' RACE reads; it lists each CDR3 protein once, without DNA. The table lists 550,000 to 600,000 distinct CDR3 sequences. This CDR3 contains 14 residues. The germline CDR1 and CDR2 sequences are MDHEN and SYDVKM. The rearrangement uses TRBV28 and TRBJ2-7; TCRdb indicates TRBD1, and absent DNA this call remains unverified. This TCR came from a young man in good health. The sample consisted of blood T cells: a sorted CD56 or NKG2C T cell subset, CD4+ or CD8+ T cells, or bulk PBMC T cells (not recorded which). CDR3 sequence: CASRAGQKTYEQYF.